Below, 16 T cell receptor beta chains from the same sample are listed, as sequenced in a study of blood T cell repertoires in COVID-19. The data were produced by immunoSEQ multiplex PCR, yet TCRdb's version contains in-frame clones alone and is incomplete. The table lists 250,000 to 300,000 clones, more than 80% of them singletons. The sequenced sample was peripheral blood. All receptors derive from a woman in her thirties or forties with acute or convalescent COVID-19.

This chain uses TRBV6-1 with TRBJ2-7, with TRBD2 as a possible D gene (5 bases). CDR1 is MNHNS and CDR2 is SASEGT in the germline V gene. The CDR3 has 13 residues. CDR3 loop: CASSELGGYQQYV. In DNA form, the CDR3 reads TGTGCCAGCAGTGAGCTCGGAGGCTACCAGCAGTACGTC.

The V gene is TRBV15, the J gene TRBJ1-5, with no clear D. CDR3 length: 14 amino acids. CDR1 and CDR2 (germline): LNHNV, YYDKDF (reference sequence). Trimming cost V 0 bases and J 2 bases, with 5 bases left between them. The CDR3 DNA reads as TGTGCCACCAGCAGAGATCTAGGCAATCAGCCCCAGCATTTT. This sequence encodes CATSRDLGNQPQHF.

V gene TRBV4-2 combines with J gene TRBJ2-1; D possibly corresponds to TRBD1 (6 bases). From germline, CDR1 is LGHNA and CDR2 YNFKEQ. CDR3 length: 16 residues. V lost 3 bases and J 4 bases, leaving 16 bases between the germline ends. The CDR3 loop is CASSHRTGTPYNEQFF. CDR3 bases: TGTGCCAGCAGCCACCGCACAGGGACCCCTTACAATGAGCAGTTCTTC.

The chain employs TRBV28 and TRBJ1-2; D ambiguous. Trimming stripped 3 bases from V and 3 bases from J, with 5 bases between. The CDR3 is 12 amino acids. CDR1 MDHEN and CDR2 SYDVKM come from the germline V gene. CDR3 residues: CASSFLDYGYTF. In DNA, the CDR3 is TGTGCCAGCAGTTTCCTTGACTATGGCTACACCTTC.

This chain connects TRBV5-6 to TRBJ1-3; possible D gene TRBD1, 5 bases. Germline loops: CDR1 SGHDT, CDR2 YYEEEE. CDR3 size: 17 residues. Trimming took 1 base from V and 0 from J, leaving 14 bases between them. CDR3 loop: CASSLQGPTPSGNTIYF. The CDR3 nucleotides read TGTGCCAGCAGCTTGCAGGGCCCTACCCCCTCTGGAAACACCATATATTTT.

V is TRBV10-1 and J is TRBJ2-1; perhaps TRBD2 as D (5 bases). Trimming took 5 bases from V and 10 from J, leaving 18 bases between them. The CDR3 covers 14 residues. Germline V gene lookup returns CDR1 WNHNN and CDR2 SYGVQD (reference sequence). This CDR3 reads CASSRLGSGKEQFF. The CDR3 DNA reads as TGCGCCAGCAGTCGTTTGGGCTCGGGGAAAGAGCAGTTCTTC.

The V gene is TRBV5-1, the J gene TRBJ2-1, with TRBD2 identical over 8 bases. This CDR3 contains 17 residues. Per the germline V gene, CDR1 is SGHRS and CDR2 is YFSETQ. The junction had 5 bases not matched to a gene; V was cut back by 0 bases and J by 0 bases. CDR3 nucleotides: TGCGCCAGCAGCTTGGGCGGGGGGCCTTACTCCTACAATGAGCAGTTCTTC. The encoded protein is CASSLGGGPYSYNEQFF.

The chain carries TRBV5-6 and TRBJ2-7; D remains ambiguous. Germline V CDR1 and CDR2: SGHDT, YYEEEE. CDR3 length: 14 residues. V was trimmed by 4 bases and J by 1 base, leaving 12 bases between them. CDR3 sequence: CASSPVPGSYEQYV. The CDR3 region has the DNA TGTGCCAGCAGCCCAGTTCCGGGTTCCTACGAGCAGTACGTC.

The chain links TRBV9 to TRBJ2-4; possible D gene TRBD2, 6 bases. The CDR3 runs 16 residues. Germline values: CDR1 SGDLS, CDR2 YYNGEE. Trimming cost V 5 bases and J 0 bases, with 15 bases left between them. CDR3 protein: CASRGWGVLAKNIQYF. For the CDR3, the DNA is TGTGCCAGCAGGGGATGGGGGGTCCTAGCCAAAAACATTCAGTACTTC.

The rearrangement joins TRBV29-1 to TRBJ1-1; 7 nucleotides line up with TRBD1. The CDR3 length is 12 residues. The germline V gene has CDR1 SQVTM and CDR2 ANQGSEA. The junction had 5 bases not matched to a gene; V was cut back by 8 bases and J by 2 bases. CDR3 coding DNA: TGCAGCTCAGGACAGGAAAACACTGAAGCTTTCTTT. This encodes CSSGQENTEAFF.

The chain couples TRBV12-3 or TRBV12-4 to TRBJ1-4, with a tentative D call TRBD1 (6 bases). V was shortened by 6 bases and J by 7 bases, with 12 bases between the two germline ends. There are 13 residues in the CDR3. As DNA, the CDR3 is TGTGCCAGCAGGAGGGGGGGGGTTGAAAAACTGTTTTTT. It yields the protein CASRRGGVEKLFF.

This chain uses TRBV27 with TRBJ1-1; a weak D match, TRBD1 (6 bases). The CDR3 has 15 residues. The V gene lost 5 bases and the J gene lost 1 base, with 14 bases spanning the gap. Germline values: CDR1 MNHEY, CDR2 SMNVEV (reference sequence). CDR3 sequence reads: CASSLTGWENTEAFF. The CDR3 DNA reads as TGTGCCAGCAGTCTGACAGGATGGGAGAACACTGAAGCTTTCTTT.

The V gene is TRBV6-5, the J gene TRBJ1-2, with D hard to call. The CDR3 is 13 amino acids. Per the germline V gene, CDR1 is MNHEY and CDR2 is SVGAGI. Trimming shortened V by 0 bases and J by 2 bases, and 4 bases separated the two germline ends. CDR3 region: CASSYSRNYGYTF. The DNA of the CDR3 is TGTGCCAGCAGTTACTCCCGGAACTATGGCTACACCTTC.

J is TRBJ2-3 and V is TRBV25-1; maybe TRBD2 (6 bases). Germline V gene sequence: CDR1 MGHDK, CDR2 SYGVNS. CDR3 length: 14 amino acids. V was shortened by 2 bases and J by 9 bases, with 15 bases between the two germline ends. CDR3 coding DNA: TGTGCCAGCAGTGAAGTAGCTGGGGGGAAGACGCAGTATTTT. Translating it yields CASSEVAGGKTQYF.

V usage is TRBV7-6 and J usage is TRBJ1-5, with TRBD1 matching 7 bases. The J segment lost 6 bases and the V segment lost 4 bases, leaving 3 bases of the junction unmatched. This CDR3 spans 13 amino acids. CDR1 is SGHVS and CDR2 is FNYEAQ in the germline V gene. CDR3: CASSSGGGQPQHF. The CDR3 nucleotides read TGTGCCAGCAGCTCAGGGGGAGGTCAGCCCCAGCATTTT.

This chain connects TRBV15 to TRBJ2-6; D is undetermined. Germline-derived CDR1 and CDR2 are LNHNV and YYDKDF (reference sequence). The CDR3 runs 15 residues. Trimming took 5 bases from V and 5 from J, leaving 13 bases between them. The CDR3, as DNA: TGTGCCACCAGCGAAAGGCCTGACAGGGCCAACGTCCTGACTTTC. Translated, it gives CATSERPDRANVLTF. The full variable domain, rest sourced from reference TRBV15 and TRBJ2-6, is DAMVIQNPRYQVTQFGKPVTLSCSQTLNHNVMYWYQQKSSQAPKLLFHYYDKDFNNEADTPDNFQSRRPNTSFCFLDIRSPGLGDTAMYLCATSERPDRANVLTFGAGSRLTVL.